These T cell receptor beta chains were read from a single sample in a study of T cells in tuberculosis. Profiling relied on immunoSEQ multiplex PCR, and the TCRdb table lists in-frame clones only, not all of them. The sample has tens of thousands of clones; around 90% are singletons. The material was PBMCs, obtained at tuberculosis diagnosis. The receptors derive from an adult with tuberculosis. The CDR3 runs from the conserved cysteine through the conserved F or W. D genes are given only for firm matches.

TRBJ2-2 | TRBV5-4 | TRBD1 | TGTGCCAGCAGCTTTTGGCCCCGGACAGGGGGATCGGCGGACACCGGGGAGCTGTTTTTT | CASSFWPRTGGSADTGELFF
TRBJ1-1 | TRBV7-3 | TRBD1 | TGTGCCAGCAGCTTCGCAGGGGGTACCACTGAAGCTTTCTTT | CASSFAGGTTEAFF
TRBJ2-2 | TRBV7-8 | TRBD1 | TGTGCCAGCAGCTCCTCCGGGACAGGGGATATCGGGGAGCTGTTTTTT | CASSSSGTGDIGELFF
TRBJ1-4 | TRBV4-2 | - | TGTGCCAGCAGCCAAGACCGCGGCGGGGGGGGTGAAAAACTGTTTTTT | CASSQDRGGGGEKLFF
TRBJ1-6 | TRBV7-8 | - | TGTGCCAGCAGCTTGGAGACAGCGTATAATTCACCCCTCCACTTT | CASSLETAYNSPLHF
TRBJ2-1 | TRBV4-1 | TRBD1 | TGCGCCAGCAGCCACAGGGCGGGGGACAGGGTTAACAATGAGCAGTTCTTC | CASSHRAGDRVNNEQFF
TRBJ1-5 | TRBV5-5 | - | TGTGCCAGCAGCCCTACAGAAAATAGCAATCAGCCCCAGCATTTT | CASSPTENSNQPQHF
TRBJ2-7 | TRBV6-6 | - | TGTGCCAGCAGGCCGGGTTTTGACTACGAGCAGTACTTC | CASRPGFDYEQYF
TRBJ1-2 | TRBV30 | TRBD1 | TGTGCCTGGAGTGTTACTAGGACAGGGGATTCAAAGGGCTACACCTTC | CAWSVTRTGDSKGYTF
TRBJ1-3 | TRBV28 | - | TGTGCCAGCAGTTCTAGGGGAAACACCATATATTTT | CASSSRGNTIYF
TRBJ1-2 | TRBV29-1 | - | TGCAGCGTTCTAAACTTTAGTGATGGCTACACCTTC | CSVLNFSDGYTF
TRBJ1-6 | TRBV7-2 | - | TGTGCCAGCAGGATAGGGTATGGGAGTTCACCCCTCCACTTT | CASRIGYGSSPLHF
TRBJ1-2 | TRBV5-1 | TRBD1 | TGCGCCAGCATCACCGGGACAGGGAATTTTGACGGCTACACCTTC | CASITGTGNFDGYTF
TRBJ1-4 | TRBV30 | - | TGTGCCTCAACAGGGCGTACTAATGAAAAACTGTTTTTT | CASTGRTNEKLFF
TRBJ1-6 | TRBV27 | - | TGTGCCAGCAACCTACCGATGAGACCGGGACACGATAATTCACCCCTCCACTTT | CASNLPMRPGHDNSPLHF